The present T cell receptor beta chain was sequenced within a study of T cell clones after liver transplantation. Study as a whole: Standard immunosuppression, with no induction, continued until 12-24 months after transplant.

TCRdb's table, derived via immunoSEQ multiplex PCR, lists solely in-frame clones and lacks some. Among tens of thousands of clones listed, around 84% were seen once. Thawed unstimulated PBMCs were FACS-sorted by CD3, CD4 and CD8 into two populations. On this clone itself: As yet, its antigen is unknown.

The CDR3 runs to 14 residues. V dropped 2 bases and J dropped 9 bases, with 14 bases sitting between them. CDR1 and CDR2 from the germline V gene are MRHNA and SNTAGT. Study-wide results and caveats: Conclusions were preliminary, with small, heterogeneous patient groups.

The chain has TRBV6-4 and TRBJ2-1; D may be TRBD2 (5 bases). This TCR came from a human donor who received a liver transplant. The sequencing here drew on CD4+ T cells from blood, taken before liver transplant. DNA for the CDR3: TGTGCCAGCAGTGACACGGACTCGTTGGGTGAGCAGTTCTTC. Amino acid sequence: CASSDTDSLGEQFF.